The 17 T cell receptor beta chains listed next were all sequenced from one sample in a study of neurological immune-mediated disorders. MiXCR, applied by TCRdb to the 5' RACE reads, yields one record per CDR3 protein. The sample holds 50,000 or so distinct CDR3 sequences, about 12% seen once. Specified time point: longitudinal time-point 2. Sequencing was done on a sample of PBMCs. Source of these receptors: a male donor with HTLV-1-associated myelopathy (HAM/TSP).

This clonotype was recorded many times. The V call is TRBV29-1, the J call TRBJ2-7; a possible D gene is TRBD2 (6 bases). Trimming removed 3 bases at V and 2 bases at J, with 11 bases between. From germline, CDR1 is SQVTM and CDR2 ANQGSEA. The CDR3 runs 13 residues. CDR3 residues: CSVENGGAYEQYF. The DNA of the CDR3 is TGCAGCGTTGAGAACGGGGGAGCCTACGAGCAGTACTTC.

This clonotype was counted at least ten times. The chain recombines TRBV20-1 with TRBJ1-6; 8 positions match TRBD1. V lost 0 bases to trimming and J lost 7 bases; unmatched junction nucleotides: 5. The CDR3 contains 15 residues. Germline CDR1 reads DFQATT; CDR2 reads SNEGSKA (reference sequence). The CDR3 DNA is TGCAGTGCTAGAGATCGGACAGGGAGAAATTCACCCCTCCACTTT. Residues: CSARDRTGRNSPLHF.

This clonotype was counted many times. The chain combines TRBV18 with TRBJ2-5, with D unresolved. The CDR3 spans 14 residues. CDR1 is KGHSH, CDR2 LQKENI, per germline. Trimming stripped 0 bases from V and 5 bases from J, with 10 bases between. CDR3 loop: CASSPPRERETQYF. DNA of the CDR3: TGTGCCAGCTCACCACCGAGAGAGAGGGAGACCCAGTACTTC. Drawing the rest from reference TRBV18 and TRBJ2-5, the complete variable domain is NAGVMQNPRHLVRRRGQEARLRCSPMKGHSHVYWYRQLPEEGLKFMVYLQKENIIDESGMPKERFSAEFPKEGPSILRIQQVVRGDSAAYFCASSPPRERETQYFGPGTRLLVL.

This clonotype was counted at least ten times. The chain has TRBV7-8 and TRBJ2-2; weak D call: TRBD2 (6 bases). The CDR3 consists of 15 residues. Germline CDR1 SGHVS, CDR2 FQNEAQ. With 5 bases removed from V and 4 bases from J, the gap between germline ends came to 14 bases. In DNA form, the CDR3 reads TGTGCCAGCAGCCTAGGAGGGTTCGGCACCGGGGAGCTGTTTTTT. Translated: CASSLGGFGTGELFF.

A note on this clonotype: A read error may account for a junction end that differs from germline. The chain carries TRBV7-9 and TRBJ1-5, with 7 bases aligning to TRBD1. Germline CDR1 SEHNR, CDR2 FQNEAQ (reference sequence). The CDR3 spans 13 residues. The CDR3 reads CAGSMTGFQPQHF. As DNA, the CDR3 is TGTGCCGGCAGCATGACAGGGTTCCAGCCCCAGCATTTT.

In its sample, this clonotype was seen many times. The chain is built from TRBV5-1 and TRBJ2-3, with 8 bases fitting TRBD1. V shed 4 bases, J shed 4 bases, and the junction held 8 bases outside the gene matches. The CDR3 is 15 amino acids. Germline V gene lookup returns CDR1 SGHRS and CDR2 YFSETQ. The DNA of the CDR3 is TGCGCCAGCAGCGCGGACAGGGTGGGCCCAGATACGCAGTATTTT. Protein sequence: CASSADRVGPDTQYF.

CDR3 sequence (DNA): TGCGCCAGCAGCCAAGGTGTGGGTTGGGAAACTGAAGCTTTCTTT. Residues: CASSQGVGWETEAFF. J is TRBJ1-1 and V is TRBV4-3; D unresolved. CDR3 length equals 15 residues. Trimming cost V 1 base and J 5 bases, with 14 bases left between them. Germline assignment: CDR1 LGHNA and CDR2 YSLEER.

This clonotype was recorded many times. The V call is TRBV20-1, the J call TRBJ1-2; D uncertain. The CDR3 is 13 residues long. The germline CDR1 and CDR2 sequences are DFQATT and SNEGSKA (reference sequence). Trimming took 0 bases from V and 2 from J, leaving 7 bases between them. The CDR3 DNA reads TGCAGTGCTAGAGATATGGGAAACTATGGCTACACCTTC. Translating it yields CSARDMGNYGYTF.

This clonotype has at least ten counts. J is TRBJ2-5 and V is TRBV15; D gene unclear. Germline lookup yields CDR1 LNHNV and CDR2 YYDKDF (reference sequence). CDR3 size: 12 residues. V was clipped by 3 bases and J by 5 bases, with 7 bases between them. The CDR3 sequence: CATSRGWETQYF. For the CDR3, the DNA is TGTGCCACCAGCAGGGGCTGGGAGACCCAGTACTTC. Supplemented by reference TRBV15 and TRBJ2-5, the full variable domain reads DAMVIQNPRYQVTQFGKPVTLSCSQTLNHNVMYWYQQKSSQAPKLLFHYYDKDFNNEADTPDNFQSRRPNTSFCFLDIRSPGLGDTAMYLCATSRGWETQYFGPGTRLLVL.

This clonotype showed up many times. The chain uses TRBV5-1 and TRBJ2-5; 7 positions agree with TRBD2. CDR1 and CDR2 from the germline V gene are SGHRS and YFSETQ. The J segment lost 2 bases and the V segment lost 4 bases, leaving 5 bases of the junction unmatched. This CDR3 comprises 14 residues. In DNA, the CDR3 is TGCGCCAGCAGCCTTTATAGCGGGCAAGAGACCCAGTACTTC. Residues: CASSLYSGQETQYF.

This clonotype has a count of ten or more. The chain combines TRBV6-6 with TRBJ2-7, with 12 bases that match TRBD2. After removal of 6 bases from V and 6 bases from J, the junction contained 6 bases not matched to a gene. Germline V lookup: CDR1 MNHNY, CDR2 SVGAGI (reference sequence). CDR3 size: 14 residues. The CDR3 DNA is TGTGCCAGCAGCCTGCTAGCGGGGGGGATCGAGCAGTACTTC. This translates into CASSLLAGGIEQYF.

This clonotype was seen ten or more times. The chain carries TRBV7-2 and TRBJ1-2, with D uncertain. V was clipped by 2 bases and J by 2 bases, with 12 bases between them. The length of the CDR3 is 15 residues. CDR1 SGHTA and CDR2 FQGNSA come from the germline V gene. The CDR3 spells CASSLRTGMNYGYTF. CDR3 DNA: TGTGCCAGCAGCTTACGGACGGGAATGAACTATGGCTACACCTTC.

This clonotype was counted many times. The chain carries TRBV10-3 and TRBJ1-2; TRBD1 is a possible D gene (5 bases). There are 15 residues in the CDR3. The germline gives CDR1 ENHRY, CDR2 SYGVKD. V lost 5 bases to trimming and J lost 0 bases, with 13 bases between them. The DNA for the CDR3 is TGTGCCATCAGTAGCATGGACACCGCTAACTATGGCTACACCTTC. The encoded protein is CAISSMDTANYGYTF.

In its sample, this clonotype was seen many times. The rearrangement joins TRBV5-6 to TRBJ2-2; 7 positions match TRBD2. From germline, CDR1 is SGHDT and CDR2 YYEEEE. The CDR3 extends over 15 amino acids. The junction had 1 base not matched to a gene; V was cut back by 1 base and J by 1 base. As DNA, the CDR3 is TGTGCCAGCAGCTTGCCGGGGGGGAACACCGGGGAGCTGTTTTTT. Translated: CASSLPGGNTGELFF. The entire variable domain, with the rest obtained from reference TRBV5-6 and TRBJ2-2, is as follows: DAGVTQSPTHLIKTRGQQVTLRCSPKSGHDTVSWYQQALGQGPQFIFQYYEEEERQRGNFPDRFSGHQFPNYSSELNVNALLLGDSALYLCASSLPGGNTGELFFGEGSRLTVL.

This clonotype was seen repeatedly, ten times or more. This chain connects TRBV7-2 to TRBJ2-5; D ambiguous. This CDR3 spans 11 amino acids. Germline CDR1 and CDR2: SGHTA and FQGNSA. V dropped 4 bases and J dropped 10 bases, with 10 bases sitting between them. The CDR3 bases are TGTGCCAGCAGCTCCCTGGGGATCCAGTACTTC. This gives the protein CASSSLGIQYF. The whole variable domain, remainder taken from reference TRBV7-2 and TRBJ2-5, is GAGVSQSPSNKVTEKGKDVELRCDPISGHTALYWYRQSLGQGLEFLIYFQGNSAPDKSGLPSDRFSAERTGGSVSTLTIQRTQQEDSAVYLCASSSLGIQYFGPGTRLLVL.

This clonotype has a count of ten or more. This sequence joins TRBV6-6 and TRBJ2-3, with 15 bases that match TRBD2. Germline CDR1 is MNHNY and CDR2 is SVGAGI (reference sequence). With 2 bases clipped from V and 3 bases from J, the junction kept 6 bases outside the gene matches. CDR3 size: 18 residues. CDR3 sequence (DNA): TGTGCCAGCAGTTACGGACTAGCGGGGGGGCCAAGGACAGATACGCAGTATTTT. Its translation is CASSYGLAGGPRTDTQYF.

Many counts were recorded for this clonotype. The CDR3 loop is CSASRGRAVRNTEAFF. The CDR3 DNA follows: TGCAGTGCTTCCAGAGGCCGGGCGGTTAGGAACACTGAAGCTTTCTTT. This chain connects TRBV20-1 to TRBJ1-1; D is unresolved. The germline gives CDR1 DFQATT, CDR2 SNEGSKA (reference sequence). This CDR3 has 16 amino acids. V lost 5 bases and J 1 base, leaving 20 bases between the germline ends.